The next 11 T cell receptor beta chains were all read from a single sample in a study of early T cells in non-severe SARS-CoV-2 infection. TCRdb ran MiXCR on the 5' RACE reads and lists one entry per CDR3 protein. The sample shows about 48,000 distinct CDR3 sequences, about 9.8% of them seen only once. The source material was whole blood. These receptors all come from an adult who was a healthcare worker with PCR-confirmed SARS-CoV-2 infection or an uninfected control (not recorded which).

The sample holds many counts of this clonotype. This chain uses TRBV11-1 with TRBJ1-1, with 8 nucleotides matching TRBD1. The CDR3 consists of 15 residues. Unmatched junction bases numbered 16, after V lost 5 bases and J lost 11 bases. The germline CDR1 and CDR2 sequences are SGHAT and FQDESV (reference sequence). The CDR3 loop is CASSVSGTGQVDAFF. The DNA for the CDR3 is TGTGCCAGCAGCGTAAGCGGGACAGGCCAGGTCGACGCTTTCTTT. The variable domain in full, with the rest retrieved from reference TRBV11-1 and TRBJ1-1, is EAEVAQSPRYKITEKSQAVAFWCDPISGHATLYWYRQILGQGPELLVQFQDESVVDDSQLPKDRFSAERLKGVDSTLKIQPAELGDSAMYLCASSVSGTGQVDAFFGQGTRLTVV.

The table lists this clonotype with many counts. The rearrangement links TRBV15 to TRBJ2-2; D not resolved. The CDR3 contains 14 residues. The germline V gene encodes CDR1 LNHNV and CDR2 YYDKDF (reference sequence). Trimming pared 0 bases from V and 5 bases from J, leaving 7 bases between. CDR3 DNA: TGTGCCACCAGCAGAGATTTCGGGACCGGGGAGCTGTTTTTT. Translation: CATSRDFGTGELFF.

This clonotype was found once. The rearrangement uses TRBV28 and TRBJ2-5; the D is unclear. The CDR3 contains 13 residues. Germline lookup yields CDR1 MDHEN and CDR2 SYDVKM. The CDR3 DNA sequence: TGTGTCACCCGGACGGTCGCTACAGAGACCCAGTACTTC. It translates to CVTRTVATETQYF.

This clonotype was picked up many times. This chain joins TRBV6-6 and TRBJ2-2, with 9 nucleotides matching TRBD1. Germline CDR1 is MNHNY and CDR2 is SVGAGI (reference sequence). This CDR3 contains 15 residues. Germline trimming cut 7 bases from V and 3 bases from J; bases unmatched to any gene: 6. CDR3 protein: CASTSTGGDTGELFF. CDR3 in DNA: TGTGCCAGCACCTCGACAGGGGGGGACACCGGGGAGCTGTTTTTT.

This clonotype was detected ten times or more. In DNA form, the CDR3 reads TGCAGCGTTGGGAATCCTAGGGGGGAGACCCAGTACTTC. Protein sequence: CSVGNPRGETQYF. J is TRBJ2-5 and V is TRBV29-1; TRBD1 is a possible D gene (6 bases). The germline gives CDR1 SQVTM, CDR2 ANQGSEA. The CDR3 sequence is 13 residues long. V lost 4 bases to trimming and J lost 5 bases, with 14 bases between them.

This clonotype was observed a few times. This chain links TRBV4-1 with TRBJ2-1; 12 positions match TRBD2. With V trimmed by 4 bases and J by 15 bases, 7 bases remained unmatched. The CDR3 runs to 13 residues. CDR1 MGHRA and CDR2 YSYEKL come from the germline V gene. CDR3 sequence (DNA): TGCGCCAGCAGCCCTAGCGGGAGGGCTGTTACGTTCTTC. This gives the protein CASSPSGRAVTFF.

The V gene is TRBV5-5, the J gene TRBJ2-3; TRBD1 matches at 8 bases. Trimming at V came to 1 base and at J to 6 bases, leaving 7 bases not matched to a gene. CDR1 SGHKS and CDR2 YYEKEE come from the germline V gene (reference sequence). The CDR3 runs to 15 residues. The CDR3 reads CASSLWQGATDTQYF. CDR3 nucleotide sequence: TGTGCCAGCAGCTTGTGGCAGGGGGCAACTGATACGCAGTATTTT.

This clonotype was seen ten or more times. The chain combines TRBV29-1 with TRBJ2-7; D not resolved. V was trimmed by 1 base and J by 4 bases, leaving 11 bases between them. The CDR3 spans 13 residues. CDR1 and CDR2 from the germline V gene are SQVTM and ANQGSEA. CDR3 coding DNA: TGCAGCGTTGAAGGGGGAAAGTTATACGAGCAGTACTTC. This encodes CSVEGGKLYEQYF.

In its sample, this clonotype was seen many times. The rearrangement links TRBV7-8 to TRBJ2-7; possible D gene TRBD1, 5 bases. Between the trimmed V and J ends, which lost 1 base and 3 bases, there was a span of 10 bases. Per germline, CDR1 SGHVS and CDR2 FQNEAQ. The CDR3 has 14 residues. CDR3 in amino acids: CASSLETDFYEQYF. CDR3 sequence (DNA): TGTGCCAGCAGCTTAGAGACAGATTTCTACGAGCAGTACTTC.

This clonotype was picked up many times. The CDR3 is CASSPMGQPQHF. CDR3 bases: TGTGCCAGCAGCCCAATGGGGCAGCCCCAGCATTTT. This sequence joins TRBV28 and TRBJ1-5; unclear D gene. CDR1 and CDR2 from the germline V gene are MDHEN and SYDVKM. V was cut by 6 bases and J by 7 bases, with 10 bases left in between. The CDR3 has 12 amino acids.

This clonotype occurred many times. The chain couples TRBV7-6 to TRBJ2-5; TRBD2 matches at 12 bases. With 0 bases clipped from V and 5 bases from J, the junction kept 7 bases outside the gene matches. The CDR3 covers 17 residues. The V gene's germline CDR1 is SGHVS and CDR2 FNYEAQ. The CDR3 here is CASSLARLAGVAETQYF. In DNA form, the CDR3 reads TGTGCCAGCAGCTTAGCGCGACTAGCGGGAGTGGCGGAGACCCAGTACTTC.